This entry is about one TCR beta chain. Its antigen remains unidentified. Combined were second doses at about 4 or about 12 weeks. This sample was taken from a study of T cell responses to AZD1222 COVID-19 vaccine. Regarding the study as a whole: Unmutated variant regions are reportedly targeted by nearly half of spike-specific TCRs.

The method was immunoSEQ multiplex PCR; TCRdb's version includes in-frame clones alone and lacks a portion of them. The repertoire holds about 170,000 clones, roughly nine tenths seen once, with 0.85% to 1.1% in the top ten. The receptor comes from an adult who received the AZD1222 COVID-19 vaccine. The sample was peripheral blood, taken 28 days after the second AZD1222 dose.

The CDR3 sequence is CASSQAGGGRYGYTF. The CDR3 DNA sequence: TGTGCCAGCAGCCAAGCCGGCGGAGGTCGCTATGGCTACACCTTC. The chain carries TRBV14 and TRBJ1-2; D unclear. The CDR3 runs to 15 residues. In germline, CDR1 is SGHDN, CDR2 FVKESK. Trimming stripped 1 base from V and 4 bases from J, with 13 bases between.